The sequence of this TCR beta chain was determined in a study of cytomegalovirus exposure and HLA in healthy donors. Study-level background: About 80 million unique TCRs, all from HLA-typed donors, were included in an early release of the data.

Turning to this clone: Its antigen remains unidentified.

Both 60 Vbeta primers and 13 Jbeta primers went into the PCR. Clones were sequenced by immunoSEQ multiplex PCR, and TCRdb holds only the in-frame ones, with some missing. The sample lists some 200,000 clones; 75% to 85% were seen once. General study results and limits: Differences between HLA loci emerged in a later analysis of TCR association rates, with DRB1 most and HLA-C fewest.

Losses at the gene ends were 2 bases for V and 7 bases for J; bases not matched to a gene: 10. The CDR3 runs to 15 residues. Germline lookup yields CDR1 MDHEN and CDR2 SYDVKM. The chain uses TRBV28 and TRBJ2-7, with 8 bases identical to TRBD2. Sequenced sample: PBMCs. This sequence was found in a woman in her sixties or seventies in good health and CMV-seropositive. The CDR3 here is CASSLGSRGGREQYF. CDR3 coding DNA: TGTGCCAGCAGTTTAGGGAGTCGGGGGGGTCGAGAGCAGTACTTC.